Listed here is a single TCR beta chain. No antigen is known for it. The authors obtained roughly 2 micrograms of genomic DNA from cryopreserved PBMCs for TCR beta libraries. The CDR3 is 12 amino acids. Germline loops: CDR1 SGHTA, CDR2 FQGTGA. Trimming cost V 8 bases and J 6 bases; bases outside gene matches: 4. This sample is part of a study of cytotoxic CD8 clonotypes in ibrutinib-treated CLL. Investigators sought sequencing depths of between 1 in 200,000 and 1 in 1 million T cells. The table came from immunoSEQ multiplex PCR; TCRdb's copy has only in-frame clones and leaves some out. The sample records approximately 340,000 clones, around 66% being singletons. Study-wide points: Pretreatment clonality was elevated relative to age-matched healthy donors and paralleled circulating CD8+ T-cell counts.

This TCR came from a human donor with chronic lymphocytic leukemia. The J gene is TRBJ2-3, the V gene TRBV7-3; 8 nucleotides line up with TRBD2. This specimen consisted of PBMCs, obtained after 36 months of ibrutinib treatment. The CDR3 spells CASGLAGDTQYF. In DNA, the CDR3 is TGTGCCAGCGGACTAGCCGGGGATACGCAGTATTTT.